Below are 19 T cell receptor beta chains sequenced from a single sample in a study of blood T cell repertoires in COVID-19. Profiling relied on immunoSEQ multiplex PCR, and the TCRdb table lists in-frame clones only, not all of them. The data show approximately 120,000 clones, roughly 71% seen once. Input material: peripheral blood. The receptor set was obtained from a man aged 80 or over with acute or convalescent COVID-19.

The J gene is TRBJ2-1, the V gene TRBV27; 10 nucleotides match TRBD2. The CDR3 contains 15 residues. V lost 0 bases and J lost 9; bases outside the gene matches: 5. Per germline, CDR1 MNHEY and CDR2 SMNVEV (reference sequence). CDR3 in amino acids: CASSLSAGGPSEQFF. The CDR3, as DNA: TGTGCCAGCAGTTTATCAGCGGGGGGGCCAAGTGAGCAGTTCTTC.

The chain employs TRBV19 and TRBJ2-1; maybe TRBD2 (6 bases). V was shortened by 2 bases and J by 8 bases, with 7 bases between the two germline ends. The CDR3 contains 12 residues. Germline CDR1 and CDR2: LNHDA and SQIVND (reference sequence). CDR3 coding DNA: TGTGCCAGTAGTATATGGGGGGATGAGCAGTTCTTC. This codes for CASSIWGDEQFF.

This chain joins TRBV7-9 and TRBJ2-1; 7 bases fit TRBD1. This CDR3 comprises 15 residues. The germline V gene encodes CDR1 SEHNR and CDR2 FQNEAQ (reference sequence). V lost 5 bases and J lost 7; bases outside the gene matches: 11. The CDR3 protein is CASSEDRLGVNEQFF. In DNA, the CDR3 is TGTGCCAGCAGCGAGGACAGGTTGGGTGTGAATGAGCAGTTCTTC. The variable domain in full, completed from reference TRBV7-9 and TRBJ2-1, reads DTGVSQNPRHKITKRGQNVTFRCDPISEHNRLYWYRQTLGQGPEFLTYFQNEAQLEKSRLLSDRFSAERPKGSFSTLEIQRTEQGDSAMYLCASSEDRLGVNEQFFGPGTRLTVL.

The CDR3 region is CASSLSTAVETQYF. In nucleotides, the CDR3 is TGTGCCAGCAGCTTATCCACGGCGGTCGAGACCCAGTACTTC. The rearrangement joins TRBV7-9 to TRBJ2-5; D ambiguous. CDR1 and CDR2 (germline): SEHNR, FQNEAQ (reference sequence). V was clipped by 2 bases and J by 5 bases, with 12 bases between them. The CDR3 loop spans 14 amino acids.

The CDR3 nucleotides read TGTGCCAGCAGTTGGACTTCCACCTACAATGAGCAGTTCTTC. Encoded protein: CASSWTSTYNEQFF. V is TRBV6-6 and J is TRBJ2-1; the D gene is possibly TRBD2 (5 bases). The V gene's germline CDR1 is MNHNY and CDR2 SVGAGI (reference sequence). V lost 4 bases, J lost 2 bases, and 9 bases lay in between. The CDR3 runs to 14 residues.

CDR3 nucleotides: TGTGCCAGCAGTTTGGGTTTTCGGGTCGGATCACCCCTCCACTTT. Its translation is CASSLGFRVGSPLHF. The rearrangement uses TRBV28 and TRBJ1-6; D call uncertain. The V end lost 3 bases, the J end lost 10 bases, and 16 bases lay between the germline ends. The CDR3 loop spans 15 amino acids. Per the germline V gene, CDR1 is MDHEN and CDR2 is SYDVKM.

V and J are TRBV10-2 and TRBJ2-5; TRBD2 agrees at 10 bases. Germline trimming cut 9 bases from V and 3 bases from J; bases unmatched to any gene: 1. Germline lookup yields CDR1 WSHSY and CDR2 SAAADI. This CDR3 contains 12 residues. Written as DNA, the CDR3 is TGCGCCAGTGGACTAGCGGAAGAGACCCAGTACTTC. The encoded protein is CASGLAEETQYF.

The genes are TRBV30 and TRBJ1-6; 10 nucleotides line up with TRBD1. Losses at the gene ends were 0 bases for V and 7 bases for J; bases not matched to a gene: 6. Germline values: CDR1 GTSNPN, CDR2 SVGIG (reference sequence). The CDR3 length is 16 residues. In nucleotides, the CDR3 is TGTGCCTGGAGTGTACCGGACAGGGGGTACAATTCACCCCTCCACTTT. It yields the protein CAWSVPDRGYNSPLHF.

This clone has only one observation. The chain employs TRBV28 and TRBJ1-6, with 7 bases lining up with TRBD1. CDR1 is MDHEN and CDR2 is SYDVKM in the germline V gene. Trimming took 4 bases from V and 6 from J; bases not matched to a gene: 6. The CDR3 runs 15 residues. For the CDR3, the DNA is TGTGCCAGCAGTTCGGTCAGGGGGGCTAATTCACCCCTCCACTTT. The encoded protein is CASSSVRGANSPLHF.

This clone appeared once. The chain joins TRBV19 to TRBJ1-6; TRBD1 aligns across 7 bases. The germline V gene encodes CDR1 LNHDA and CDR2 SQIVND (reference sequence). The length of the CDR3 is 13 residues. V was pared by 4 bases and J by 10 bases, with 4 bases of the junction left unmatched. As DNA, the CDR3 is TGTGCCAGTAGTAACGACAGGGAATCACCCCTCCACTTT. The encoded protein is CASSNDRESPLHF.

CDR3 bases: TGTGCCAGCTCCGACAGGAAGGCGAACACCGGGGAGCTGTTTTTT. Encoded protein: CASSDRKANTGELFF. The J gene is TRBJ2-2, the V gene TRBV25-1; D is perhaps TRBD1 (6 bases). Trimming pared 8 bases from V and 0 bases from J, leaving 13 bases between. The CDR3 sequence is 15 residues long. Looked up from germline, CDR1 is MGHDK and CDR2 is SYGVNS.

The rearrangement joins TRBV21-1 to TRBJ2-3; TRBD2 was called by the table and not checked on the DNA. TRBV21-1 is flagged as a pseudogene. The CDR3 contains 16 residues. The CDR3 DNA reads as TGTGCCAGCAGCGCCGGACTAGCGGGGGCCCTAGATACGCAGTATTTT. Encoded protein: CASSAGLAGALDTQYF.

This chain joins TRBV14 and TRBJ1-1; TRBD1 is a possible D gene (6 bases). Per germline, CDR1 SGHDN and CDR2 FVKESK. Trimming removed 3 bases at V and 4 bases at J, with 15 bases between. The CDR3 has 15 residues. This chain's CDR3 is CASSHLRGFGTEAFF. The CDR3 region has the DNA TGTGCCAGCAGCCACCTCAGGGGTTTTGGCACTGAAGCTTTCTTT.

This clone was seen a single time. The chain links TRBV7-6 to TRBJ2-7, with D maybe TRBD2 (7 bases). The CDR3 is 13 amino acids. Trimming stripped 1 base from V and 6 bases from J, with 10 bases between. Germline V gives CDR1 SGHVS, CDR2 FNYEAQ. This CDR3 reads CASSLEGGAEQYF. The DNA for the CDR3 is TGTGCCAGCAGCTTAGAGGGGGGGGCCGAGCAGTACTTC.

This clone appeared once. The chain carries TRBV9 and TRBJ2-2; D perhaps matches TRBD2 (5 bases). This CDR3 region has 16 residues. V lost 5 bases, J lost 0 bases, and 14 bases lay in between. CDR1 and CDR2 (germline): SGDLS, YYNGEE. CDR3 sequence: CASRRDPVANTGELFF. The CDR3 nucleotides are TGTGCCAGCAGGAGGGATCCGGTCGCGAACACCGGGGAGCTGTTTTTT.

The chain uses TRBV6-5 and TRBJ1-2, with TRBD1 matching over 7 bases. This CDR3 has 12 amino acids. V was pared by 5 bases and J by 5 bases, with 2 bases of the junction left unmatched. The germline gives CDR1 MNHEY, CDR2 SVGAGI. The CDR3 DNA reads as TGTGCCAGCAGTACGACAGGGTATGGCTACACCTTC. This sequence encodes CASSTTGYGYTF.

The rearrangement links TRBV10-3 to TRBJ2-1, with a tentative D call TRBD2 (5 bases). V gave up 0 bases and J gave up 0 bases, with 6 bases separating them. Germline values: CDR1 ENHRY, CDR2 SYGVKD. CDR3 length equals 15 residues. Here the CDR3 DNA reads TGTGCCATCAGTGAGTCAGCGGTCTCCTACAATGAGCAGTTCTTC. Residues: CAISESAVSYNEQFF.

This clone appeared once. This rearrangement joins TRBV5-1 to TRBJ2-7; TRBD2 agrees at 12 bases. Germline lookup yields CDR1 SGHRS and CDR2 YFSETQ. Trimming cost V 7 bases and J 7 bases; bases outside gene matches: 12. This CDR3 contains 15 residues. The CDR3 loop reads CASQGLAGNQEEQYF. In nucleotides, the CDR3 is TGCGCCAGCCAAGGACTAGCGGGAAATCAAGAAGAGCAGTACTTC.

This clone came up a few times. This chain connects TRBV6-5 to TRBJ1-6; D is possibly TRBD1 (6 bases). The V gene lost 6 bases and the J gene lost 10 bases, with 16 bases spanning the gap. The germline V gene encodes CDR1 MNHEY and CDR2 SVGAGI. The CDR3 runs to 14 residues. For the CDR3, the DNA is TGTGCCAGCAGCCTCAGGGGAGAGAGATCACCCCTCCACTTT. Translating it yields CASSLRGERSPLHF.